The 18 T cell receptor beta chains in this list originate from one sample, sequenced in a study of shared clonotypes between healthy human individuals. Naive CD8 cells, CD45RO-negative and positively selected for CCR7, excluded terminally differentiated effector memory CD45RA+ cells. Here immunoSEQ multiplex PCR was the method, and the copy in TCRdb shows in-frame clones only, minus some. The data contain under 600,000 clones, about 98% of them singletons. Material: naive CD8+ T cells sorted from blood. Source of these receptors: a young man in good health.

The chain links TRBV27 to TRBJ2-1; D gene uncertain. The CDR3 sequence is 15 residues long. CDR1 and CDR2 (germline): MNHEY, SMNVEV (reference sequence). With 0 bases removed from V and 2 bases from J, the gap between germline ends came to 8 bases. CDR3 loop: CASSLSTLTYNEQFF. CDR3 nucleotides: TGTGCCAGCAGTTTATCGACCCTCACCTACAATGAGCAGTTCTTC.

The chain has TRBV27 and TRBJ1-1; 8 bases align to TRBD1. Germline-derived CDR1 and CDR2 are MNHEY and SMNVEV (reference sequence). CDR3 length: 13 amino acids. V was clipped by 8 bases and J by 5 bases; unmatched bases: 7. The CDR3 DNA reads TGTGCCAGCCAACAGGGGGTTGGGACTGAAGCTTTCTTT. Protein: CASQQGVGTEAFF.

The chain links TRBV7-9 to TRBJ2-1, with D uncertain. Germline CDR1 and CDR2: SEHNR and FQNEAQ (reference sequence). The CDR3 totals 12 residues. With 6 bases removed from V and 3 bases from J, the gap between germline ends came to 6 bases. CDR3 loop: CASSGDYNEQFF. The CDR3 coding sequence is TGTGCCAGCAGTGGGGACTACAATGAGCAGTTCTTC.

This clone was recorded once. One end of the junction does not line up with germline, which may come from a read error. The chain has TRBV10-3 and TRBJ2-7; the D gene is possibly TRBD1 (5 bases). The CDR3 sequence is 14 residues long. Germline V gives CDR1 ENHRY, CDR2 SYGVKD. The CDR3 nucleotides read TGTGCCATCAGTGAGTCTGACAGTCCCTACGGGCAGTACTTC. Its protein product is CAISESDSPYGQYF.

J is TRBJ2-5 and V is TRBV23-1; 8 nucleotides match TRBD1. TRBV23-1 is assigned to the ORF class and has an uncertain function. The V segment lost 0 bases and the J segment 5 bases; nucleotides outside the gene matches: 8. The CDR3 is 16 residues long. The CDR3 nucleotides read TGCGCCAGCAGTCAATCGAGTCAGGGGGCTGAGGAGACCCAGTACTTC. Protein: CASSQSSQGAEETQYF.

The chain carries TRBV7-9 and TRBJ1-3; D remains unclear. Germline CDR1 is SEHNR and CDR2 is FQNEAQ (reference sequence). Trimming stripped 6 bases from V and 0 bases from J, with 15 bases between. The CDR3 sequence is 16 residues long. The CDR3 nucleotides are TGTGCCAGCAGGAAGACCAGGCCGAGCTCTGGAAACACCATATATTTT. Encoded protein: CASRKTRPSSGNTIYF.

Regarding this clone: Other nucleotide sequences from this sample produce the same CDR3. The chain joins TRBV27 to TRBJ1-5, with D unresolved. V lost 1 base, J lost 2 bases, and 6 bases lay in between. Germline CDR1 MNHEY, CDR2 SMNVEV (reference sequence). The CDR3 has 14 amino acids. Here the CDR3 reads CASSLLGGNQPQHF. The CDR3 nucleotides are TGTGCCAGCAGTTTATTGGGTGGCAATCAGCCCCAGCATTTT.

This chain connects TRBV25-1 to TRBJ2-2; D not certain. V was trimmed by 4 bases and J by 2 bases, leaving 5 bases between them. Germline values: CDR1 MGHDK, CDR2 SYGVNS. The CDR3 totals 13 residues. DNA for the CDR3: TGTGCCAGCAGTGGAGCAAACACCGGGGAGCTGTTTTTT. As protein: CASSGANTGELFF. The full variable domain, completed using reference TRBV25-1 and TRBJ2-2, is EADIYQTPRYLVIGTGKKITLECSQTMGHDKMYWYQQDPGMELHLIHYSYGVNSTEKGDLSSESTVSRIRTEHFPLTLESARPSHTSQYLCASSGANTGELFFGEGSRLTVL.

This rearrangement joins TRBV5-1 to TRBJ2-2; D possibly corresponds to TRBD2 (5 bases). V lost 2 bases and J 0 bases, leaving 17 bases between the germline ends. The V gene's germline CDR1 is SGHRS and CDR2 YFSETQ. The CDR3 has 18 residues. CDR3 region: CASSFPPGYSANTGELFF. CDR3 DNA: TGCGCCAGCAGCTTCCCGCCGGGGTACAGCGCGAACACCGGGGAGCTGTTTTTT.

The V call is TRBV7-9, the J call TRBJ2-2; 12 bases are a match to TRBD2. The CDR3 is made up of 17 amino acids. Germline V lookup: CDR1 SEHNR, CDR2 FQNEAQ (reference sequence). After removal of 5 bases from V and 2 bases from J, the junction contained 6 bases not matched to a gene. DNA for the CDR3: TGTGCCAGCAGCCCCCGGACTAGCGGGGACAACACCGGGGAGCTGTTTTTT. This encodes CASSPRTSGDNTGELFF. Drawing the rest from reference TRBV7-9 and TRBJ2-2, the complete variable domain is DTGVSQNPRHKITKRGQNVTFRCDPISEHNRLYWYRQTLGQGPEFLTYFQNEAQLEKSRLLSDRFSAERPKGSFSTLEIQRTEQGDSAMYLCASSPRTSGDNTGELFFGEGSRLTVL.

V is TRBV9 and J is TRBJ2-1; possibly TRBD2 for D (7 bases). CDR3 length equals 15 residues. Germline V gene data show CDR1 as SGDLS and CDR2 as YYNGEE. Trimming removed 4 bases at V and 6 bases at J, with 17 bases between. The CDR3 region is CASSLGLGGGNEQFF. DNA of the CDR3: TGTGCCAGCAGCTTAGGACTAGGGGGTGGCAATGAGCAGTTCTTC. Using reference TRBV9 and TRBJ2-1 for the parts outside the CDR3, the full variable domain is DSGVTQTPKHLITATGQRVTLRCSPRSGDLSVYWYQQSLDQGLQFLIQYYNGEERAKGNILERFSAQQFPDLHSELNLSSLELGDSALYFCASSLGLGGGNEQFFGPGTRLTVL.

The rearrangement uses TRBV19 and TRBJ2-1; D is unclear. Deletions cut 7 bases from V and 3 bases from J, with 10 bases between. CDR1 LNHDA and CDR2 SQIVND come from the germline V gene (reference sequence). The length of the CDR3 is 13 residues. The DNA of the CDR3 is TGTGCCAGTACAGGTAGGGTCTACAATGAGCAGTTCTTC. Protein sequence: CASTGRVYNEQFF.

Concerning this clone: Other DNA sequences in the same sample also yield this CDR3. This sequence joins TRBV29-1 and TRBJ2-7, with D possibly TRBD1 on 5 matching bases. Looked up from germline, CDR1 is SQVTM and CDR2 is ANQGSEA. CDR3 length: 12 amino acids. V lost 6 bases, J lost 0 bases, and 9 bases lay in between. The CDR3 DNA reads TGCAGCGTCGATACAGGCTCCTACGAGCAGTACTTC. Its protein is CSVDTGSYEQYF.

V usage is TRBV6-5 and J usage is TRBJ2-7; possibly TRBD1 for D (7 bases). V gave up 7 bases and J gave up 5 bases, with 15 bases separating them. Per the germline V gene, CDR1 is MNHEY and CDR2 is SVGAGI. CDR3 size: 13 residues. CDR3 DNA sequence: TGTGCCAGCACCCCACAGGGGAGGAACGAGCAGTACTTC. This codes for CASTPQGRNEQYF.

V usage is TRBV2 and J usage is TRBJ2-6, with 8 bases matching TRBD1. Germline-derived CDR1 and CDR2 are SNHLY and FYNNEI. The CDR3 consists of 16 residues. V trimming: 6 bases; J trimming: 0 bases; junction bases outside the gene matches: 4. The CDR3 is CASRRTGSSGANVLTF. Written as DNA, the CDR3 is TGTGCCAGCAGGCGGACAGGGAGCTCTGGGGCCAACGTCCTGACTTTC.

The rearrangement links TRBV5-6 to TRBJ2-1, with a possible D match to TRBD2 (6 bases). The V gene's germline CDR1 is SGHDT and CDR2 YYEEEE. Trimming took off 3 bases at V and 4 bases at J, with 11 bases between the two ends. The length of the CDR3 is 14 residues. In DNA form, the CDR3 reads TGTGCCAGCAGCTCGTACGGGGGTTACAATGAGCAGTTCTTC. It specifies CASSSYGGYNEQFF.

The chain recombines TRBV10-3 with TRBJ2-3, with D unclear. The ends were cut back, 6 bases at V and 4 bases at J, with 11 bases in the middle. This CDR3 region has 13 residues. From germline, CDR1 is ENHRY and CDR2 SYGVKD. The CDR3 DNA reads TGTGCCATCAGGTACGCCTCCTCAGATACGCAGTATTTT. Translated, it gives CAIRYASSDTQYF.

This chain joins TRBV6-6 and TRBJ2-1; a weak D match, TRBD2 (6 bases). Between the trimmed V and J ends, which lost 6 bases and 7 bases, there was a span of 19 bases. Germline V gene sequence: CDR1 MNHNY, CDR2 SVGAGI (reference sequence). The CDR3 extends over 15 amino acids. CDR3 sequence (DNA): TGTGCCAGCAGGGGGTCCGGGAGACTAGGGAATGAGCAGTTCTTC. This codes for CASRGSGRLGNEQFF.